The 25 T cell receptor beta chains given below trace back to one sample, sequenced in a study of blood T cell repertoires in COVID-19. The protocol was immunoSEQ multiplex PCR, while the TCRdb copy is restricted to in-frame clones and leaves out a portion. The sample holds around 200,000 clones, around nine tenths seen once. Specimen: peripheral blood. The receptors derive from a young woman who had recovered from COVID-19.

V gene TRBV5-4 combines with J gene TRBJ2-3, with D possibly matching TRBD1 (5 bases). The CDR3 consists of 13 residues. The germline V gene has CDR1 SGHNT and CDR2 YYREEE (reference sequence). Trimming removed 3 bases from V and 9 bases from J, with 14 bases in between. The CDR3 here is CASSWGERQTQYF. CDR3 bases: TGTGCCAGCAGCTGGGGTGAGAGACAGACGCAGTATTTT.

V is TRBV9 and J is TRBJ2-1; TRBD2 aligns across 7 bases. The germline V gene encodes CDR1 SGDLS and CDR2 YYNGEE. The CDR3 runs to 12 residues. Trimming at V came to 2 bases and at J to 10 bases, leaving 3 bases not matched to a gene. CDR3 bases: TGTGCCAGCAGCGTGAGCGGGACCGAGCAGTTCTTC. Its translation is CASSVSGTEQFF. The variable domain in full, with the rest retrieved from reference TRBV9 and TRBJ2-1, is DSGVTQTPKHLITATGQRVTLRCSPRSGDLSVYWYQQSLDQGLQFLIQYYNGEERAKGNILERFSAQQFPDLHSELNLSSLELGDSALYFCASSVSGTEQFFGPGTRLTVL.

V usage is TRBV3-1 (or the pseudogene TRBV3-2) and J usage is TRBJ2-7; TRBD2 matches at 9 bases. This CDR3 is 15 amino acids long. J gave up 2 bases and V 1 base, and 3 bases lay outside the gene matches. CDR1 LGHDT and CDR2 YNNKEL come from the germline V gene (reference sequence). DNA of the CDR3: TGTGCCAGCAGCCAAGGCGGGAGGGGGGCCTACGAGCAGTACGTC. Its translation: CASSQGGRGAYEQYV.

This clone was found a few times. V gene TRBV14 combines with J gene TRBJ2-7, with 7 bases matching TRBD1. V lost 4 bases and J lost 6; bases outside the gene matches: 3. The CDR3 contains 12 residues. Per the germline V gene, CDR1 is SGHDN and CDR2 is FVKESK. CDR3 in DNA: TGTGCCAGCAGCCCGACAGGGAGCGAGCAGTACGTC. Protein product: CASSPTGSEQYV.

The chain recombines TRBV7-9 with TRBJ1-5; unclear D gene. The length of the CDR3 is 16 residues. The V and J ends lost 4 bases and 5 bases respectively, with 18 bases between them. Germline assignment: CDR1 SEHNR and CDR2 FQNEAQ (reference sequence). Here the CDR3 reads CASSSSRAARDQPQHF. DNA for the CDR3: TGTGCCAGCAGCTCCTCCCGGGCAGCGAGGGATCAGCCCCAGCATTTT.

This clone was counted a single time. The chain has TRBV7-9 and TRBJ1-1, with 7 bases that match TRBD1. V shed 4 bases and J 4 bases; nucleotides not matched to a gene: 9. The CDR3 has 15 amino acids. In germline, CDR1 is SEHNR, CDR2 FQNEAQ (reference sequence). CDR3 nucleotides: TGTGCCAGCAGCTCGACCAAAACAGGGGCCACTGAAGCTTTCTTT. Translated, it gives CASSSTKTGATEAFF.

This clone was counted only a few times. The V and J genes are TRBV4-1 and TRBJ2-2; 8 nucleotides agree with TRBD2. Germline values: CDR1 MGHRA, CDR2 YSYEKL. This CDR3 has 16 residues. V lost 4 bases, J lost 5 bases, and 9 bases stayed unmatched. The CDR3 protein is CASSPLGTSLTGELFF. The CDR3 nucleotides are TGCGCCAGCAGCCCCCTGGGGACTAGTCTAACCGGGGAGCTGTTTTTT.

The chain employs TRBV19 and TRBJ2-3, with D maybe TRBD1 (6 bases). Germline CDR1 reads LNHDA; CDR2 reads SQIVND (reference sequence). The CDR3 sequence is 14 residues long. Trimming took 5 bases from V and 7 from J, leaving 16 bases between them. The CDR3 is CASSYWGLGYTQYF. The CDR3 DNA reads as TGTGCCAGTAGTTATTGGGGGCTGGGTTATACGCAGTATTTT.

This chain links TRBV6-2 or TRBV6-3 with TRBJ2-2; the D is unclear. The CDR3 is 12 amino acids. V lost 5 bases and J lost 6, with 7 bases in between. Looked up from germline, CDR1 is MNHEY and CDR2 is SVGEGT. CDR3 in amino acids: CASSRESGELFF. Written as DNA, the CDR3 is TGTGCCAGCAGTCGAGAATCCGGGGAGCTGTTTTTT.

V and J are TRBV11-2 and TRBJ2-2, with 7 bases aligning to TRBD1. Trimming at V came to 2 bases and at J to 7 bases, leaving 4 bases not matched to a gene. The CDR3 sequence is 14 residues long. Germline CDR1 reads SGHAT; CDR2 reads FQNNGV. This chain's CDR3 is CASSLLTGVGELFF. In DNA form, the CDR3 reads TGTGCCAGCAGCTTACTTACAGGGGTCGGGGAGCTGTTTTTT.

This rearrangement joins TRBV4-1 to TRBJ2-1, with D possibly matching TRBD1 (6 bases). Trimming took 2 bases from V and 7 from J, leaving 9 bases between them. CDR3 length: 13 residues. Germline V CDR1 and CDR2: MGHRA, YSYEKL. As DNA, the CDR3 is TGCGCCAGCAGCCAAAACAGGGTGAATGAGCAGTTCTTC. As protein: CASSQNRVNEQFF.

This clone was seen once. The chain's CDR3 is CASSPTGTYEQYF. Here the CDR3 DNA reads TGTGCCAGCAGCCCGACAGGGACCTACGAGCAGTACTTC. The chain joins TRBV11-2 to TRBJ2-7; 7 nucleotides line up with TRBD1. In germline, CDR1 is SGHAT, CDR2 FQNNGV. The CDR3 has 13 amino acids. The junction had 3 bases not matched to a gene; V was cut back by 5 bases and J by 2 bases.

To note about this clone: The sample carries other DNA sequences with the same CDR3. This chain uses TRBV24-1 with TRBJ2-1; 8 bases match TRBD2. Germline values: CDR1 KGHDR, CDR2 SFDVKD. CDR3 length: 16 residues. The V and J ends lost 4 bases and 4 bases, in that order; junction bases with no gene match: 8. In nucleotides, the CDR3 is TGTGCCACCAGTGACCAGAGCGGGAGTTCGTACAATGAGCAGTTCTTC. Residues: CATSDQSGSSYNEQFF.

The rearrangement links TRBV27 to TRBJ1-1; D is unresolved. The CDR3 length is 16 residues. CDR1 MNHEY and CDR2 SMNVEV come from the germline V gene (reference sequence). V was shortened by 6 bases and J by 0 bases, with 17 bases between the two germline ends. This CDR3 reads CASRTLYKSVNTEAFF. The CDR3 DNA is TGTGCCAGCAGGACCCTCTACAAGAGCGTGAACACTGAAGCTTTCTTT.

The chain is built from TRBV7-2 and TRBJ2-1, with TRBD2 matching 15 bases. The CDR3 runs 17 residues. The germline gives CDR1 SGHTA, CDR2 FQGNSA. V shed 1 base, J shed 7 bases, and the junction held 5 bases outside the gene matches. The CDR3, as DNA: TGTGCCAGCAGCTTAGGGACTAGCGGGGGGGCAGGAAATGAGCAGTTCTTC. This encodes CASSLGTSGGAGNEQFF. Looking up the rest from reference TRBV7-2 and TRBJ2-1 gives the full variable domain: GAGVSQSPSNKVTEKGKDVELRCDPISGHTALYWYRQSLGQGLEFLIYFQGNSAPDKSGLPSDRFSAERTGGSVSTLTIQRTQQEDSAVYLCASSLGTSGGAGNEQFFGPGTRLTVL.

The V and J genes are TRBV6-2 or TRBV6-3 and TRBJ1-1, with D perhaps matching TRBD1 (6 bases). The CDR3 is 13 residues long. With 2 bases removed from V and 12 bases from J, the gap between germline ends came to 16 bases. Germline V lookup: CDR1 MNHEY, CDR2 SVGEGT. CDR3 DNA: TGTGCCAGCAGTTACGGGGGGGCGAGGAAATCTTTCTTT. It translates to CASSYGGARKSFF.

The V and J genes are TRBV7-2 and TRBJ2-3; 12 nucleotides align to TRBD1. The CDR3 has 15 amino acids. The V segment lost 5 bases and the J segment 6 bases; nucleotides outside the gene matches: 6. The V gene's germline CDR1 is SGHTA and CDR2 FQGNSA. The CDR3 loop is CASSPPGTGGDTQYF. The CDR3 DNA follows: TGTGCCAGCAGCCCTCCCGGGACAGGGGGCGATACGCAGTATTTT.

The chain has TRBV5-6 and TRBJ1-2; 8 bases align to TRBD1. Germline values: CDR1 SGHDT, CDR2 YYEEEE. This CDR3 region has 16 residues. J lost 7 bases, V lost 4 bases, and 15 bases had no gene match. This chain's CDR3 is CASSQGQVYNGGGYTF. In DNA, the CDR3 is TGTGCCAGCAGCCAGGGACAGGTATACAACGGGGGTGGCTACACCTTC.

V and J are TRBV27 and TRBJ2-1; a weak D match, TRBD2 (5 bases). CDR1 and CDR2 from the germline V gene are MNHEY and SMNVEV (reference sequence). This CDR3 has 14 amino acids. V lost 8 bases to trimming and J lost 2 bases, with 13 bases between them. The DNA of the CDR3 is TGTGCCAGCGCACTAGGCAACGCCTACAATGAGCAGTTCTTC. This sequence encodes CASALGNAYNEQFF.

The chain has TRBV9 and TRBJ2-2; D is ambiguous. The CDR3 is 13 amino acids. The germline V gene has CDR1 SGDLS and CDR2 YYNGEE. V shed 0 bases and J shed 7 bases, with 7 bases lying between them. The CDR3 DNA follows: TGTGCCAGCAGCGTAGGCGATTACGGGGAGCTGTTTTTT. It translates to CASSVGDYGELFF.

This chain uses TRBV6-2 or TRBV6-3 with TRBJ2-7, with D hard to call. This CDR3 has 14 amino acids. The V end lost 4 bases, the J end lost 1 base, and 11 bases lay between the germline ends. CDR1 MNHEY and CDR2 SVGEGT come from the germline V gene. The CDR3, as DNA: TGTGCCAGCAGTTTTCTGGAGTTTTCCTACGAGCAGTACTTC. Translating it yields CASSFLEFSYEQYF.

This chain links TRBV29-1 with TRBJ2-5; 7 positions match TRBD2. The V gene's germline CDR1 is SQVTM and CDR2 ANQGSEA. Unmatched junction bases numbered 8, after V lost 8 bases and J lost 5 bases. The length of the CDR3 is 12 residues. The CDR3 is CSNRGRGETQYF. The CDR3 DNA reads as TGCAGCAATCGAGGGCGGGGGGAGACCCAGTACTTC.

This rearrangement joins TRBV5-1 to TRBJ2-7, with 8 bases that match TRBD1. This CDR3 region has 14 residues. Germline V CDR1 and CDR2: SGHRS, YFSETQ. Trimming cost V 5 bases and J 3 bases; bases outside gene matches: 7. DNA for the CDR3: TGCGCCAGCAGGACCGGGACAGGCAGCTACGAGCAGTACGTC. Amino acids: CASRTGTGSYEQYV.

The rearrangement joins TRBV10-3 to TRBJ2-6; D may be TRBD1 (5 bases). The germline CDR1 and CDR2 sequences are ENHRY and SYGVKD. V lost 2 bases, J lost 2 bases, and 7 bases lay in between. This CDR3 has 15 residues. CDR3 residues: CAISERGPGANVLTF. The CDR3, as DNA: TGTGCCATCAGTGAGAGGGGCCCTGGGGCCAACGTCCTGACTTTC.

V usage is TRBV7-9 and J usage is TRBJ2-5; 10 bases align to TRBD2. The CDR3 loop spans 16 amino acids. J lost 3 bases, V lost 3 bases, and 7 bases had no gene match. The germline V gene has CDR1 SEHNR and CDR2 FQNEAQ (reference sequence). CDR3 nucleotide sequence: TGTGCCAGCAGCTTCTTTATAGCGGGAGGTAAAGAGACCCAGTACTTC. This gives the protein CASSFFIAGGKETQYF.